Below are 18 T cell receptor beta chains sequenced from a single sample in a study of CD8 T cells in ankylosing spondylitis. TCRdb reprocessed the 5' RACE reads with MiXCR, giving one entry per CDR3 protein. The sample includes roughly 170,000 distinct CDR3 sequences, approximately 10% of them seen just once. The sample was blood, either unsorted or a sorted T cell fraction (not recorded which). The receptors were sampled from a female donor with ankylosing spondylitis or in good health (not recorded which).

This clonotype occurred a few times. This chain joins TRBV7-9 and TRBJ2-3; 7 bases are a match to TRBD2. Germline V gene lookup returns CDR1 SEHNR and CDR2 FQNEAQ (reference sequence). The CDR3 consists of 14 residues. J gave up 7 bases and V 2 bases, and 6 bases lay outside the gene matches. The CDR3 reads CASSLSGTLNTQYF. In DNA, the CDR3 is TGTGCCAGCAGCTTAAGCGGGACCTTAAATACGCAGTATTTT. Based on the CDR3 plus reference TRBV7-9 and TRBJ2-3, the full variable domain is DTGVSQNPRHKITKRGQNVTFRCDPISEHNRLYWYRQTLGQGPEFLTYFQNEAQLEKSRLLSDRFSAERPKGSFSTLEIQRTEQGDSAMYLCASSLSGTLNTQYFGPGTRLTVL.

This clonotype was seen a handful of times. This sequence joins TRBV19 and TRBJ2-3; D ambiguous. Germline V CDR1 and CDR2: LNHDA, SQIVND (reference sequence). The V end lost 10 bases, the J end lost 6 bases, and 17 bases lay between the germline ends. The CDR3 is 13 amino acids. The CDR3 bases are TGTGCCACTCTAGGGCCAATAGGGGATACGCAGTATTTT. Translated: CATLGPIGDTQYF.

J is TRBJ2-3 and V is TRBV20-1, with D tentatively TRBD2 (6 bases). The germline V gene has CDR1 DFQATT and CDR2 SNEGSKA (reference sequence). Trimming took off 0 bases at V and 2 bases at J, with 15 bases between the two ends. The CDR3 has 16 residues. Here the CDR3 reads CSAREGGVADTDTQYF. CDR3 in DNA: TGCAGTGCTAGAGAAGGTGGGGTAGCGGACACAGATACGCAGTATTTT.

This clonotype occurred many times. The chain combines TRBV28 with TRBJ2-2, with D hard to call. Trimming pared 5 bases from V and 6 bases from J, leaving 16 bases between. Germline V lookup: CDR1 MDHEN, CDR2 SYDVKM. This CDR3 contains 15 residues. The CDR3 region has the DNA TGTGCCAGCAGTGTAACCGGGCCCCTGGCCGGGGAGCTGTTTTTT. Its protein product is CASSVTGPLAGELFF. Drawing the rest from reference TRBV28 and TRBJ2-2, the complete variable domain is DVKVTQSSRYLVKRTGEKVFLECVQDMDHENMFWYRQDPGLGLRLIYFSYDVKMKEKGDIPEGYSVSREKKERFSLILESASTNQTSMYLCASSVTGPLAGELFFGEGSRLTVL.

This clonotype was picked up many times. The CDR3 DNA sequence: TGTGCCAGCACTCACCGGGGGCAAGAGACCCAGTACTTC. It codes for CASTHRGQETQYF. V gene TRBV12-3 or TRBV12-4 combines with J gene TRBJ2-5; D may be TRBD2 (6 bases). V dropped 7 bases and J dropped 2 bases, with 11 bases sitting between them. The CDR3 covers 13 residues.

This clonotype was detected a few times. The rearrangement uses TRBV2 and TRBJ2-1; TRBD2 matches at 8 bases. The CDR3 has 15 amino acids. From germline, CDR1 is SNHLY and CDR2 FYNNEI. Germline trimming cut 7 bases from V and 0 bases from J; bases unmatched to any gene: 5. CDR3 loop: CASTGGGGSYNEQFF. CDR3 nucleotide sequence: TGTGCCAGCACGGGGGGGGGTGGCTCCTACAATGAGCAGTTCTTC. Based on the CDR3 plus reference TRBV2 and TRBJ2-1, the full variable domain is EPEVTQTPSHQVTQMGQEVILRCVPISNHLYFYWYRQILGQKVEFLVSFYNNEISEKSEIFDDQFSVERPDGSNFTLKIRSTKLEDSAMYFCASTGGGGSYNEQFFGPGTRLTVL.

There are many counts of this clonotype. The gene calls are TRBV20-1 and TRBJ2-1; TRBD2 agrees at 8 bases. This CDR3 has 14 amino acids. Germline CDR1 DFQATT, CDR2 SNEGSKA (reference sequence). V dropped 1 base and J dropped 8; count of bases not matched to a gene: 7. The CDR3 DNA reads TGCAGTGCTAGAGGGCTAGCGGGTCACGATGAGCAGTTCTTC. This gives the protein CSARGLAGHDEQFF.

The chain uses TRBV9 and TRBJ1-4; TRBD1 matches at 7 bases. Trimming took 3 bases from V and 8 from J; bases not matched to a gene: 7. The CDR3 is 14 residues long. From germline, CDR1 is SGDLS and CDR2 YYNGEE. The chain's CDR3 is CASSAGGRTEKLFF. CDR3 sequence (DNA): TGTGCCAGCAGCGCAGGGGGACGGACAGAAAAACTGTTTTTT.

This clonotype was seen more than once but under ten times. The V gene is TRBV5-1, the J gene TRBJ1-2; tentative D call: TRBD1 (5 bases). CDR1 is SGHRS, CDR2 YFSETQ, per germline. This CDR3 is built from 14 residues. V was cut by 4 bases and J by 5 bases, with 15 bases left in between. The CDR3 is CASSPGTVSYGYTF. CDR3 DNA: TGCGCCAGCAGCCCAGGGACGGTCTCATATGGCTACACCTTC.

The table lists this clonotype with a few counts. Written as DNA, the CDR3 is TGTGCCAGCAGCTCAGCGGGCGCCTACAATGAGCAGTTCTTC. This sequence encodes CASSSAGAYNEQFF. The chain couples TRBV9 to TRBJ2-1, with D maybe TRBD2 (6 bases). V was pared by 4 bases and J by 2 bases, with 10 bases between. Germline CDR1 SGDLS, CDR2 YYNGEE. The CDR3 has 14 residues.

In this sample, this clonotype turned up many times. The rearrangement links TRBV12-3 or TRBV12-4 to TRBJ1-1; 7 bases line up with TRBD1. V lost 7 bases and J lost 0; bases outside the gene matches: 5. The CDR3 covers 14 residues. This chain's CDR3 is CASTRGVVNTEAFF. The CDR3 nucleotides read TGTGCCAGCACCAGGGGGGTGGTGAACACTGAAGCTTTCTTT.

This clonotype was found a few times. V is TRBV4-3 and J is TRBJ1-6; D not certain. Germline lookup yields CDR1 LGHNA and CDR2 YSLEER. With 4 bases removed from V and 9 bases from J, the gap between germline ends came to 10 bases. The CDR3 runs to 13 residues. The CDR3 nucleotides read TGCGCCAGCAGCCCGGGAGCACGTTCACCCCTCCACTTT. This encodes CASSPGARSPLHF.

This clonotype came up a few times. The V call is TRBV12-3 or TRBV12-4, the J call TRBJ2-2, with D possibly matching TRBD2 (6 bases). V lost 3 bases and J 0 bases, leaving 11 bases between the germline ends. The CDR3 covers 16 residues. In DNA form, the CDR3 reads TGTGCCAGCAGTTTCGGGGCTAGCGCGAACACCGGGGAGCTGTTTTTT. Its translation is CASSFGASANTGELFF.

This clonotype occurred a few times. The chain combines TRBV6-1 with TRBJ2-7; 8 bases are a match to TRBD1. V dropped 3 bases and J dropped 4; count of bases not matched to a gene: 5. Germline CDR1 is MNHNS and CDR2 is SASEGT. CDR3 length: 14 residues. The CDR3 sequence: CASSDGQGAYEQYF. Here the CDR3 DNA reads TGTGCCAGCAGTGACGGACAGGGAGCGTACGAGCAGTACTTC.

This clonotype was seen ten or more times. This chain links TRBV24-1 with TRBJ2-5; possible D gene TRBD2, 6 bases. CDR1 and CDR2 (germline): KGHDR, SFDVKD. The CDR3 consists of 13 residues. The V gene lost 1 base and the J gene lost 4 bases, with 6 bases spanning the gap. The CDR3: CATSDFGGETQYF. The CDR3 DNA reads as TGTGCCACCAGTGATTTCGGGGGAGAGACCCAGTACTTC.

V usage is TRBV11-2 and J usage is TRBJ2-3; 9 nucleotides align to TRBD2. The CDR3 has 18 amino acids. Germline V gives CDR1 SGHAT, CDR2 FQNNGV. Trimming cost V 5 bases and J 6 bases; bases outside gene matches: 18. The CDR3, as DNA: TGTGCCAGCAGCCCTTTAGGCGGCCTAGCGGGATTGGGGGATACGCAGTATTTT. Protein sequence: CASSPLGGLAGLGDTQYF. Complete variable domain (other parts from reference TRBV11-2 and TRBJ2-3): EAGVAQSPRYKIIEKRQSVAFWCNPISGHATLYWYQQILGQGPKLLIQFQNNGVVDDSQLPKDRFSAERLKGVDSTLKIQPAKLEDSAVYLCASSPLGGLAGLGDTQYFGPGTRLTVL.

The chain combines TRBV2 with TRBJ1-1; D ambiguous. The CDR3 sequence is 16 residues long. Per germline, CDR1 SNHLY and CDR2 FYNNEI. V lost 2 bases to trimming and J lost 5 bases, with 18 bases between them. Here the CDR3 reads CASSEQMVQPRTEAFF. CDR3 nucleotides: TGTGCCAGCAGTGAACAAATGGTACAGCCCCGTACTGAAGCTTTCTTT.

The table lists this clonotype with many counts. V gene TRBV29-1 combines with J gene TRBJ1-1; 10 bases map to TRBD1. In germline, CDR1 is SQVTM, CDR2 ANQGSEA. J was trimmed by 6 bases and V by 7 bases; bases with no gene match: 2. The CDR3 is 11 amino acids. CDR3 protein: CSAGQGAEAFF. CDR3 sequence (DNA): TGCAGCGCCGGACAGGGGGCTGAAGCTTTCTTT.